This T cell receptor beta chain was recorded in a study of STAT3 mutations in large granular lymphocyte leukemia. Regarding the study as a whole: Some patients had persisting codominant clonotypes that could mask small clones. Variable sampling intervals and differing treatment regimens complicated linking therapy response to TCR clonal burden changes. In several patients, dominant TCR clone burden exceeded STAT3 mutant burden. In T-cell large granular lymphocyte leukemia, about half of patients showed multiple immunodominant subclonotypes.

This clone has a single count. Its antigen is not identified. Data came from immunoSEQ multiplex PCR; TCRdb stores just in-frame clones and leaves some out. The table includes roughly 22,000 clones, approximately 94% detected once. The V gene end was trimmed by 6 bases and the J gene end by 7 bases; junction bases not matched to a gene: 6. The CDR3 runs to 14 residues. Germline V gene sequence: CDR1 SGHTA, CDR2 FQGNSA. The chain combines TRBV7-2 with TRBJ1-4, with TRBD1 matching 9 bases. Sequencing was done on a sample of peripheral blood mononuclear cells. This TCR derives from a man aged 35 to 55 with T-cell large granular lymphocyte leukemia. Some clones in this sample may be carry-over from other donors' samples. The DNA of the CDR3 is TGTGCCAGCAGTCCTACAGGGGGCTTTGAAAAACTGTTTTTT. Its translation: CASSPTGGFEKLFF. Supplemented by reference TRBV7-2 and TRBJ1-4, the full variable domain reads GAGVSQSPSNKVTEKGKDVELRCDPISGHTALYWYRQSLGQGLEFLIYFQGNSAPDKSGLPSDRFSAERTGGSVSTLTIQRTQQEDSAVYLCASSPTGGFEKLFFGSGTQLSVL.